One and the same sample provided the 32 T cell receptor beta chains below, sequenced in a study of cytomegalovirus exposure and HLA in healthy donors. This PCR relied on a set of 60 Vbeta primers and 13 Jbeta primers. The data were produced by immunoSEQ multiplex PCR, yet TCRdb's version contains in-frame clones alone and is incomplete. Among 100,000 to 150,000 clones listed, about 82% were seen once. Source material: PBMCs. Receptor source: a boy aged 10-17 years in good health and CMV-seronegative.

The rearrangement links TRBV19 to TRBJ2-7; TRBD1 matches at 8 bases. This CDR3 is 17 amino acids long. Per the germline V gene, CDR1 is LNHDA and CDR2 is SQIVND (reference sequence). Trimming removed 8 bases from V and 6 bases from J; junction bases left unmatched: 21. CDR3 sequence reads: CASGQGAIITWSGEQYF. The CDR3 nucleotides are TGTGCCAGTGGGCAGGGGGCGATCATTACGTGGTCCGGCGAGCAGTACTTC. The complete variable domain, with remaining parts taken from reference TRBV19 and TRBJ2-7, reads DGGITQSPKYLFRKEGQNVTLSCEQNLNHDAMYWYRQDPGQGLRLIYYSQIVNDFQKGDIAEGYSVSREKKESFPLTVTSAQKNPTAFYLCASGQGAIITWSGEQYFGPGTRLTVT.

The chain combines TRBV7-9 with TRBJ2-5; TRBD2 might be the D (5 bases). Trimming removed 5 bases from V and 7 bases from J, with 8 bases in between. The CDR3 has 11 amino acids. CDR1 is SEHNR and CDR2 is FQNEAQ in the germline V gene (reference sequence). CDR3 amino acids: CASSREGTQYF. In nucleotides, the CDR3 is TGTGCCAGCAGCAGAGAGGGGACCCAGTACTTC. The variable domain in full, with the rest retrieved from reference TRBV7-9 and TRBJ2-5, is DTGVSQNPRHKITKRGQNVTFRCDPISEHNRLYWYRQTLGQGPEFLTYFQNEAQLEKSRLLSDRFSAERPKGSFSTLEIQRTEQGDSAMYLCASSREGTQYFGPGTRLLVL.

The table lists this clone with a few counts. The chain couples TRBV7-9 to TRBJ1-2; a weak D match, TRBD1 (5 bases). V lost 1 base, J lost 8 bases, and 14 bases lay in between. The CDR3 is made up of 14 amino acids. CDR1 is SEHNR and CDR2 is FQNEAQ in the germline V gene (reference sequence). The CDR3: CASSLVGTGRGYTF. As DNA, the CDR3 is TGTGCCAGCAGCTTAGTCGGTACAGGACGGGGCTACACCTTC.

This sequence joins TRBV2 and TRBJ1-1, with D tentatively TRBD1 (6 bases). This CDR3 has 13 residues. Germline V gives CDR1 SNHLY, CDR2 FYNNEI. V lost 1 base, J lost 3 bases, and 6 bases lay in between. The CDR3 nucleotides read TGTGCCAGCAGTGAAGACAGGGACACTGAAGCTTTCTTT. Protein sequence: CASSEDRDTEAFF.

This clone was found once. V gene TRBV15 combines with J gene TRBJ2-7; TRBD2 aligns across 9 bases. The V gene end was trimmed by 1 base and the J gene end by 1 base; junction bases not matched to a gene: 2. From germline, CDR1 is LNHNV and CDR2 YYDKDF (reference sequence). CDR3 length: 15 residues. The CDR3 here is CATSRGLAESYEQYF. The CDR3 DNA reads TGTGCCACCAGCAGAGGACTAGCGGAGTCCTACGAGCAGTACTTC.

The rearrangement uses TRBV2 and TRBJ2-5, with D unresolved. The ends were cut back, 7 bases at V and 2 bases at J, with 8 bases in the middle. Germline lookup yields CDR1 SNHLY and CDR2 FYNNEI. The CDR3 loop spans 12 amino acids. CDR3 sequence: CASTRQQETQYF. The DNA for the CDR3 is TGTGCCAGCACGAGGCAACAAGAGACCCAGTACTTC.

The V call is TRBV5-4, the J call TRBJ1-2; D is unclear. This CDR3 has 14 amino acids. The germline V gene has CDR1 SGHNT and CDR2 YYREEE (reference sequence). V lost 0 bases, J lost 8 bases, and 14 bases lay in between. The CDR3 loop is CASSLEAAAGGYTF. As DNA, the CDR3 is TGTGCCAGCAGCTTGGAGGCAGCGGCGGGGGGCTACACCTTC. Full variable domain (outside the CDR3, taken from reference TRBV5-4 and TRBJ1-2): ETGVTQSPTHLIKTRGQQVTLRCSSQSGHNTVSWYQQALGQGPQFIFQYYREEENGRGNFPPRFSGLQFPNYSSELNVNALELDDSALYLCASSLEAAAGGYTFGSGTRLTVV.

The chain employs TRBV7-9 and TRBJ1-1; D may be TRBD1 (6 bases). This CDR3 has 14 residues. Deletions cut 4 bases from V and 2 bases from J, with 11 bases between. Germline CDR1 is SEHNR and CDR2 is FQNEAQ (reference sequence). The chain's CDR3 is CASSSRTDNTEAFF. The CDR3 nucleotides are TGTGCCAGCAGCTCCCGGACAGATAACACTGAAGCTTTCTTT.

This sequence joins TRBV6-5 and TRBJ2-3; TRBD1 is a possible D gene (6 bases). Germline loops: CDR1 MNHEY, CDR2 SVGAGI. This CDR3 contains 11 residues. The V end was cut by 7 bases, the J end by 6 bases, with 8 bases between. The CDR3 bases are TGTGCCAGCACCAGGGGTGATACGCAGTATTTT. It specifies CASTRGDTQYF.

The chain joins TRBV5-6 to TRBJ2-5; D not resolved. This CDR3 contains 14 residues. Trimming cost V 4 bases and J 3 bases, with 13 bases left between them. Looked up from germline, CDR1 is SGHDT and CDR2 is YYEEEE. CDR3 nucleotide sequence: TGTGCCAGCAGCCCGGGTCACGGCAAAGAGACCCAGTACTTC. Its protein is CASSPGHGKETQYF.

This chain links TRBV2 with TRBJ2-3; the match to TRBD2 covers 7 bases. The CDR3 is made up of 19 amino acids. The ends lost 6 bases at V and 0 bases at J; junction bases unmatched: 18. Germline CDR1 reads SNHLY; CDR2 reads FYNNEI. DNA of the CDR3: TGTGCCAGCAGCCCCCGGGAGTTGGGGAGGGATGGTAGCACAGATACGCAGTATTTT. Protein: CASSPRELGRDGSTDTQYF.

The chain employs TRBV25-1 and TRBJ2-5; tentative D call: TRBD1 (6 bases). Germline CDR1 MGHDK, CDR2 SYGVNS. CDR3 length equals 13 residues. Trimming took off 6 bases at V and 6 bases at J, with 14 bases between the two ends. CDR3 nucleotide sequence: TGTGCCAGCAGCAAAACAGGGATACAGACCCAGTACTTC. It specifies CASSKTGIQTQYF.

The CDR3 nucleotides read TGTGCCTGTGCGGGACAGGGGCGTAGGTCACCCCTCCACTTT. Protein sequence: CACAGQGRRSPLHF. V and J are TRBV30 and TRBJ1-6, with 10 nucleotides matching TRBD1. Germline CDR1 is GTSNPN and CDR2 is SVGIG (reference sequence). The ends lost 6 bases at V and 10 bases at J; junction bases unmatched: 9. There are 14 residues in the CDR3.

The CDR3 region is CASTRGLDRTDTQYF. The CDR3, as DNA: TGTGCCAGCACACGCGGACTAGACCGCACAGATACGCAGTATTTT. V is TRBV7-8 and J is TRBJ2-3; 7 positions match TRBD2. J was trimmed by 1 base and V by 7 bases; bases with no gene match: 8. The germline gives CDR1 SGHVS, CDR2 FQNEAQ. This CDR3 region has 15 residues. Variable domain in full (rest from reference TRBV7-8 and TRBJ2-3): GAGVSQSPRYKVAKRGQDVALRCDPISGHVSLFWYQQALGQGPEFLTYFQNEAQLDKSGLPSDRFFAERPEGSVSTLKIQRTQQEDSAVYLCASTRGLDRTDTQYFGPGTRLTVL.

The V gene is TRBV30, the J gene TRBJ2-5; D possibly corresponds to TRBD1 (5 bases). CDR1 GTSNPN and CDR2 SVGIG come from the germline V gene (reference sequence). The length of the CDR3 is 12 residues. Trimming removed 3 bases at V and 7 bases at J, with 12 bases between. CDR3 sequence (DNA): TGTGCCTGGAGGGGGCCCGAGGTGACCCAGTACTTC. Protein product: CAWRGPEVTQYF.

This clone was found once. The chain carries TRBV7-3 and TRBJ1-1; weak D call: TRBD1 (6 bases). Trimming stripped 5 bases from V and 8 bases from J, with 18 bases between. The CDR3 extends over 14 amino acids. From germline, CDR1 is SGHTA and CDR2 FQGTGA. CDR3 DNA: TGTGCCAGCAGCACAGGCGACAGGCGGAAAGAAGCTTTCTTT. Translated, it gives CASSTGDRRKEAFF. The full variable domain, with the rest looked up from reference TRBV7-3 and TRBJ1-1, is GAGVSQTPSNKVTEKGKYVELRCDPISGHTALYWYRQSLGQGPEFLIYFQGTGAADDSGLPNDRFFAVRPEGSVSTLKIQRTERGDSAVYLCASSTGDRRKEAFFGQGTRLTVV.

This chain links TRBV27 with TRBJ2-1; D is perhaps TRBD2 (6 bases). The CDR3 covers 15 residues. CDR1 is MNHEY, CDR2 SMNVEV, per germline (reference sequence). V was trimmed by 6 bases and J by 3 bases, leaving 15 bases between them. In DNA form, the CDR3 reads TGTGCCAGCAGCCCGGGACTTACCGTCTACAATGAGCAGTTCTTC. As protein: CASSPGLTVYNEQFF.

CDR3 in amino acids: CASSEALDRKGYTF. The CDR3 DNA sequence: TGTGCCAGCAGTGAAGCGCTAGACAGGAAAGGCTACACCTTC. V and J are TRBV6-1 and TRBJ1-2, with D possibly matching TRBD1 (6 bases). CDR3 length: 14 residues. The germline V gene encodes CDR1 MNHNS and CDR2 SASEGT. Trimming cost V 0 bases and J 8 bases, with 13 bases left between them.

The table lists this clone with a count of one. The chain recombines TRBV19 with TRBJ1-1; TRBD1 matches 11 bases. This CDR3 has 14 amino acids. V lost 8 bases to trimming and J lost 1 base; unmatched junction nucleotides: 3. From germline, CDR1 is LNHDA and CDR2 SQIVND (reference sequence). The CDR3 sequence is CASRTGGRNTEAFF. CDR3 DNA sequence: TGTGCCAGTCGGACAGGGGGCAGGAACACTGAAGCTTTCTTT.

The CDR3 loop reads CASSLFQGSDTQYF. DNA for the CDR3: TGTGCCAGCAGTTTGTTCCAGGGATCGGATACGCAGTATTTT. The chain couples TRBV27 to TRBJ2-3; D perhaps matches TRBD1 (5 bases). Trimming pared 3 bases from V and 6 bases from J, leaving 13 bases between. The CDR3 covers 14 residues. Germline loops: CDR1 MNHEY, CDR2 SMNVEV (reference sequence).

The CDR3 here is CASRTSGQGAGGYTF. The CDR3 nucleotides read TGTGCCAGCAGAACGTCGGGACAGGGGGCGGGTGGCTACACCTTC. V is TRBV27 and J is TRBJ1-2, with 12 bases aligning to TRBD1. Germline V gene sequence: CDR1 MNHEY, CDR2 SMNVEV (reference sequence). The CDR3 extends over 15 amino acids. V was clipped by 6 bases and J by 7 bases; unmatched bases: 9.

The CDR3 sequence: CSVDGGTDTQYF. CDR3 nucleotides: TGCAGCGTTGATGGGGGGACAGATACGCAGTATTTT. V usage is TRBV29-1 and J usage is TRBJ2-3; D is possibly TRBD2 (6 bases). The germline gives CDR1 SQVTM, CDR2 ANQGSEA. The CDR3 has 12 residues. The ends were cut back, 3 bases at V and 3 bases at J, with 7 bases in the middle.

This chain uses TRBV11-2 with TRBJ2-1, with TRBD2 matching 7 bases. The CDR3 length is 16 residues. Germline V gene sequence: CDR1 SGHAT, CDR2 FQNNGV. V lost 2 bases, J lost 4 bases, and 8 bases stayed unmatched. This CDR3 reads CASSLFGTSEYNEQFF. As DNA, the CDR3 is TGTGCCAGCAGCTTATTCGGTACTAGCGAGTACAATGAGCAGTTCTTC.

The chain employs TRBV27 and TRBJ2-5; 9 bases are a match to TRBD1. The closer fit of TRBJ2-7 to the DNA end suggests the J call may be wrong. The CDR3 has 16 amino acids. Germline V lookup: CDR1 MNHEY, CDR2 SMNVEV (reference sequence). CDR3 sequence reads: CASSPSGQGLGHEQYF. The DNA for the CDR3 is TGTGCCAGCAGTCCCTCAGGACAGGGGCTTGGGCACGAGCAGTACTTC.

The V and J genes are TRBV2 and TRBJ2-7; possibly TRBD1 for D (7 bases). Germline V lookup: CDR1 SNHLY, CDR2 FYNNEI. With 6 bases removed from V and 7 bases from J, the gap between germline ends came to 22 bases. The CDR3 covers 15 residues. The CDR3 DNA reads TGTGCCAGCAGGATCAGGGGGGCCCGGGTGGAGGAGCAGTACTTC. Translated: CASRIRGARVEEQYF.

This chain uses TRBV6-1 with TRBJ2-3; 9 nucleotides align to TRBD2. The CDR3 has 15 amino acids. Germline-derived CDR1 and CDR2 are MNHNS and SASEGT. The V segment lost 6 bases and the J segment 5 bases; nucleotides outside the gene matches: 9. Here the CDR3 DNA reads TGTGCCAGCAGGGATAGCGGGAGAGGCCTAGATACGCAGTATTTT. This gives the protein CASRDSGRGLDTQYF.

The J gene is TRBJ2-7, the V gene TRBV27; TRBD1 matches 12 bases. CDR1 is MNHEY, CDR2 SMNVEV, per germline (reference sequence). The CDR3 sequence is 15 residues long. V gave up 5 bases and J gave up 6 bases; unmatched junction bases: 8. The CDR3 sequence is CASSIIGTGGREQYF. The DNA for the CDR3 is TGTGCCAGCAGTATCATCGGGACAGGGGGCCGCGAGCAGTACTTC.

The V gene is TRBV6-6, the J gene TRBJ1-3, with 7 bases lining up with TRBD1. V dropped 6 bases and J dropped 8; count of bases not matched to a gene: 16. Germline V gene sequence: CDR1 MNHNY, CDR2 SVGAGI (reference sequence). The CDR3 runs 16 residues. As DNA, the CDR3 is TGTGCCAGCAGCTACGTCCCCCCCGCAGGGGGGTACACCATATATTTT. As protein: CASSYVPPAGGYTIYF.

V and J are TRBV6-1 and TRBJ1-4; no clear D gene. Trimming cost V 2 bases and J 0 bases, with 7 bases left between them. This CDR3 has 15 residues. Germline V gene sequence: CDR1 MNHNS, CDR2 SASEGT. DNA of the CDR3: TGTGCCAGCAGTGAACGGTTTGCAACTAATGAAAAACTGTTTTTT. Its translation: CASSERFATNEKLFF.

V usage is TRBV27 and J usage is TRBJ2-7; 7 bases agree with TRBD1. Germline CDR1 MNHEY, CDR2 SMNVEV (reference sequence). Trimming took 5 bases from V and 6 from J; bases not matched to a gene: 7. CDR3 length: 13 amino acids. This chain's CDR3 is CASSTLTGAEQYF. The CDR3 DNA reads as TGTGCCAGCAGTACACTAACAGGGGCCGAGCAGTACTTC.

This clone was found a few times. The chain is built from TRBV21-1 and TRBJ2-1; TRBD1 is the table's D call, not checked against the DNA. TRBV21-1 is labeled a pseudogene. The CDR3 runs 13 residues. The CDR3 loop is CASPEQTPNEQFF. As DNA, the CDR3 is TGTGCCAGCCCGGAACAGACCCCGAATGAGCAGTTCTTC.

In its sample, this clone was seen a few times. The genes are TRBV5-4 and TRBJ2-5; 7 positions match TRBD1. Germline V gene data show CDR1 as SGHNT and CDR2 as YYREEE (reference sequence). The CDR3 covers 14 residues. The junction had 4 bases not matched to a gene; V was cut back by 0 bases and J by 5 bases. The CDR3 protein is CASSLETGLETQYF. CDR3 coding DNA: TGTGCCAGCAGCTTGGAGACAGGGTTGGAGACCCAGTACTTC.